The sequence of this TCR beta chain was determined in a study of vaccination effects on CD4 cells after COVID-19. Study-wide background: About 2.1 million PBMC were placed in each well, which was supplemented with about 10 IU/ml IL-2 and around 9.4 ug/ml peptides. Overall study results and limits: Marked clonal contraction was seen in infection- and vaccine-induced clones late after vaccination.

Concerning this clone: Antigen specificity is unknown.

TCRdb's copy holds only in-frame clones and misses some; the assay was immunoSEQ multiplex PCR. The sample has tens of thousands of clones, 55% to 80% seen once. The culture ran for about eleven days before CD4+ T cells were isolated. Vaccinated recipients, who were negative for nucleocapsid antibodies, had no history of SARS-CoV-2 infection. Each culture had half its medium swapped for IL-2 medium on days 3 and 7. Germline V gene sequence: CDR1 ENHRY, CDR2 SYGVKD. V was clipped by 5 bases and J by 4 bases, with 14 bases between them. This CDR3 has 14 amino acids. The sequences come from CD4+ T cells from PBMCs cultured without peptide, collected before COVID-19 vaccination. The clonotype was recovered from a human donor who received a COVID-19 vaccine. This rearrangement joins TRBV10-3 to TRBJ1-1; D is undetermined. CDR3 amino acids: CAISHDGGSTEAFF. Written as DNA, the CDR3 is TGTGCCATCAGTCACGACGGAGGGTCCACTGAAGCTTTCTTT.